This T cell receptor (beta chain) appears in the sequencing data of a study of T-cell memory formation after mild COVID-19. Study-level results: A balance of CD4 and CD8 characterized clones contracting day 15 to 85, whereas later expanders leaned CD4+. Contracting CD8+ clones were enriched in EMRA, CD4+ mainly in CM and EM. Some responding clones appeared in pre-infection memory, suggesting cross-reactive memory joined.

TCRdb reanalysed the 5' RACE reads using MiXCR and keeps one entry per CDR3 protein. This table holds about 180,000 distinct CDR3 sequences, 16% found once. The length of the CDR3 is 17 residues. V lost 3 bases to trimming and J lost 5 bases; unmatched junction nucleotides: 13. The germline V gene has CDR1 SEHNR and CDR2 FQNEAQ (reference sequence). This clonotype has just a few counts. The antigen remains unidentified. The specimen sequenced was PBMCs or a T cell subset sorted from them (not recorded which). The sequence was collected from an adult woman who had mild COVID-19 (a few samples of this study predate the infection). Cell type and time point are not known. The rearrangement joins TRBV7-9 to TRBJ1-1, with TRBD1 matching over 9 bases. CDR3 DNA: TGTGCCAGCAGCTTGGCCCGGCCCGGGACAGGGAAGACTGAAGCTTTCTTT. Protein: CASSLARPGTGKTEAFF.